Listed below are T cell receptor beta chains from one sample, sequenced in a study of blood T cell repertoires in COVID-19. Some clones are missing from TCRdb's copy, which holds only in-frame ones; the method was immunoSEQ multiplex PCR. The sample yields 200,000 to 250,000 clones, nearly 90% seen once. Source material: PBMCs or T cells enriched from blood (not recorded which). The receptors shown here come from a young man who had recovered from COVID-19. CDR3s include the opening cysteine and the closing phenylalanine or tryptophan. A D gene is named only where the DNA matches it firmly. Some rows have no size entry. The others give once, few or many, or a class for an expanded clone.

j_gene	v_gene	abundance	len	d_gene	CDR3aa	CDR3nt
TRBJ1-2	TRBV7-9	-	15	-	CASSSQRQGIEGYTF	TGTGCCAGCAGCTCCCAGAGGCAGGGAATCGAGGGCTACACCTTC
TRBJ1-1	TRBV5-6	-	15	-	CASSLDGLLDTEAFF	TGTGCCAGCAGCCTGGACGGCCTGCTAGACACTGAAGCTTTCTTT
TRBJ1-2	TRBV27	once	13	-	CATKAGINYGYTF	TGTGCCACAAAAGCAGGGATCAACTATGGCTACACCTTC
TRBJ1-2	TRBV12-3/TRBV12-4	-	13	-	CASSPRTDYGYTF	TGTGCCAGCAGTCCCCGGACTGATTATGGCTACACCTTC
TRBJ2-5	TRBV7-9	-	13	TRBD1	CASSFGQGETQYF	TGTGCCAGCAGCTTCGGACAGGGTGAGACCCAGTACTTC
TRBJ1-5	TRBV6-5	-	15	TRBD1	CASSQFGTANQPQHF	TGTGCCAGCAGTCAATTCGGGACAGCAAATCAGCCCCAGCATTTT
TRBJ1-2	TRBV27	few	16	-	CASSLNGITQVAERLF	TGTGCCAGCAGTTTAAATGGTATTACCCAAGTGGCCGAGCGGTTATTC
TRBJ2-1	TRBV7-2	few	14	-	CASRRDWPSNEQFF	TGTGCCAGCAGACGAGACTGGCCCTCCAATGAGCAGTTCTTC
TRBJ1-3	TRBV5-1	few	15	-	CASSPNRVSGNTIYF	TGCGCCAGCAGCCCCAATCGGGTCTCTGGAAACACCATATATTTT
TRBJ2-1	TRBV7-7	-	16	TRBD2	CASSPSWTSGRGEQFF	TGTGCCAGCAGCCCTAGCTGGACTAGCGGGAGAGGTGAGCAGTTCTTC
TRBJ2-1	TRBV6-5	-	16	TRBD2	CASSYSRTSGSNEQFF	TGTGCCAGCAGTTACTCGAGGACTAGCGGGAGTAATGAGCAGTTCTTC
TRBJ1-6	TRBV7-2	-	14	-	CASSLEGNRSPLHF	TGTGCCAGCAGCTTAGAGGGGAACCGATCACCCCTCCACTTT
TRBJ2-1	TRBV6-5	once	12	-	CASRKTSNEQFF	TGTGCCAGCAGGAAGACTAGCAATGAGCAGTTCTTC
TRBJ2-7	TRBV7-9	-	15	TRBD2	CASSAGTSGSLKQYF	TGTGCCAGCAGCGCCGGGACTAGCGGGTCTTTGAAGCAGTACTTC
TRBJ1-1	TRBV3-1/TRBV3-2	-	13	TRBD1	CASSQWQGAGAFF	TGTGCCAGCAGCCAATGGCAGGGGGCGGGAGCTTTCTTT
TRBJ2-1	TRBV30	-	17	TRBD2	CAWSPGLAGGLGNEQFF	TGTGCCTGGAGCCCGGGACTAGCGGGAGGGCTCGGCAATGAGCAGTTCTTC
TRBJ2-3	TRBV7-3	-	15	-	CASSPTGASTDTQYF	TGTGCCAGCAGCCCTACAGGAGCGAGCACAGATACGCAGTATTTT
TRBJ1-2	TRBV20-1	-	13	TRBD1	CSASPPQGQGYTF	TGCAGTGCTAGTCCACCTCAGGGACAGGGCTACACCTTC
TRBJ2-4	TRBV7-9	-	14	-	CASSLPQGKNIQYF	TGTGCCAGCAGCTTACCCCAGGGGAAAAACATTCAGTACTTC
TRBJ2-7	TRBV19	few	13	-	CASSTVSRVEQYF	TGTGCCAGTAGCACCGTGAGCAGGGTCGAGCAGTACTTC
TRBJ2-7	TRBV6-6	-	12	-	CASSGTGYEQYF	TGTGCCAGCAGTGGTACGGGGTACGAGCAGTACTTC
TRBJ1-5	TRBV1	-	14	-	CTSSQVREDQPQHF	TGCACCAGCAGCCAAGTCCGGGAGGATCAGCCCCAGCATTTT
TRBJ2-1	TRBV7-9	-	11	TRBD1	CASSLDREPFF	TGTGCCAGCAGCTTGGACAGGGAACCGTTCTTC
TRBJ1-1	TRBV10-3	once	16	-	CAISDFTGILNTEAFF	TGTGCCATCAGTGATTTTACGGGGATTTTGAACACTGAAGCTTTCTTT
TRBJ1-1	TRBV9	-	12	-	CASSALITEAFF	TGTGCCAGCAGCGCGTTAATCACTGAAGCTTTCTTT
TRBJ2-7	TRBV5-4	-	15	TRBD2	CASSLGGLAGGKQYF	TGTGCCAGCAGCTTGGGGGGACTAGCGGGAGGGAAGCAGTACTTC
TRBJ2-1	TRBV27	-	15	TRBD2	CASSHPRTSQNEQFF	TGTGCCAGCAGTCATCCAAGGACTAGTCAAAATGAGCAGTTCTTC
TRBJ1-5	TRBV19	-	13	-	CASGTGFNQPQHF	TGTGCCAGTGGTACAGGGTTCAATCAGCCCCAGCATTTT
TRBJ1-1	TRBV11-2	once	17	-	CASSLGRVLIMNTEAFF	TGTGCCAGCAGCTTAGGTCGCGTCCTGATCATGAACACTGAAGCTTTCTTT
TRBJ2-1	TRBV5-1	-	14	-	CASSPPRPGDEQFF	TGCGCCAGCAGCCCCCCCCGGCCCGGGGATGAGCAGTTCTTC
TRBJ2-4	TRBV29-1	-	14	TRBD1	CSAHRGRPGDIQYF	TGCAGCGCCCACAGGGGGCGCCCCGGGGACATTCAGTACTTC
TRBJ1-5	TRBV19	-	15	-	CASSNLGQGNQPQHF	TGTGCCAGTAGTAATCTTGGGCAGGGGAATCAGCCCCAGCATTTT
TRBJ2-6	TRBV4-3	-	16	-	CASSRGGVYGANVLTF	TGCGCCAGCAGCCGCGGAGGGGTCTATGGGGCCAACGTCCTGACTTTC
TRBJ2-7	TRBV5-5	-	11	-	CASSWDSEQYF	TGTGCCAGCAGCTGGGACTCGGAGCAGTACTTC
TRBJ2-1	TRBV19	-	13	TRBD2	CASGASGSLEQFF	TGTGCCAGTGGGGCTAGCGGGAGCCTTGAGCAGTTCTTC
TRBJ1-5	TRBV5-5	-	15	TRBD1	CASSLTGQDGQPQHF	TGTGCCAGCAGCTTGACTGGACAGGATGGTCAGCCCCAGCATTTT
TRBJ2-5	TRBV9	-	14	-	CASSVGSGWETQYF	TGTGCCAGCAGCGTAGGGAGCGGCTGGGAGACCCAGTACTTC
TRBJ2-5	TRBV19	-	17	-	CASQQSSILPGLKTQYF	TGTGCCAGTCAACAATCCTCGATCCTCCCCGGGTTAAAGACCCAGTACTTC
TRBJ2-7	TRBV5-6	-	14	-	CASSLSGYSYEQYF	TGTGCCAGCAGCTTGAGCGGATACTCCTACGAGCAGTACTTC
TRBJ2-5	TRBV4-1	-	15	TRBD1	CASSHWDREQETQYF	TGCGCCAGCAGCCACTGGGACAGAGAACAAGAGACCCAGTACTTC
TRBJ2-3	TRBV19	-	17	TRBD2	CASSLSSGGAVTDTQYF	TGTGCCAGTAGTCTCTCTAGCGGGGGGGCTGTCACGGATACGCAGTATTTT
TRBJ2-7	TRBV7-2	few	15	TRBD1	CASSNPGTGNYEQYF	TGTGCCAGCAGCAATCCCGGGACAGGGAACTACGAGCAGTACTTC
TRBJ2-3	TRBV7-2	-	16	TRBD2	CASSLVASGLADTQYF	TGTGCCAGCAGCTTAGTGGCTAGCGGGTTGGCAGATACGCAGTATTTT